This TCR beta chain was sequenced for a study of blood T cell repertoires in COVID-19. Across under 25 US areas, participants ranged in age from 18 to 89 years. This table comes from immunoSEQ multiplex PCR, and its TCRdb copy is limited to in-frame clones, with some not included. The sample shows 240,000 or so clones, around 88% of them seen only once. The receptor was isolated from a man between 35 and 55 years old who had recovered from COVID-19. The sequenced material came from PBMCs or T cells enriched from blood (not recorded which).

CDR3 DNA sequence: TGTGCCAGCAGCAAAGATGGACAGGTGAACACTGAAGCTTTCTTT. This sequence encodes CASSKDGQVNTEAFF. This chain links TRBV6-5 with TRBJ1-1; 7 bases are a match to TRBD1. This CDR3 is 15 amino acids long. With V trimmed by 6 bases and J by 0 bases, 7 bases remained unmatched. In germline, CDR1 is MNHEY, CDR2 SVGAGI.